The entry below describes one T cell receptor (beta chain). These data belong to a study of blood T cell repertoires in COVID-19. Germline CDR1 is SNHLY and CDR2 is FYNNEI. The V end was cut by 4 bases, the J end by 9 bases, with 10 bases between. This CDR3 is 12 amino acids long. Here immunoSEQ multiplex PCR was the method, and the copy in TCRdb shows in-frame clones only, minus some. The sample holds approximately 49,000 clones; around 84% are singletons and the top ten take around 2.3%. This sequence was found in a man over 45 with acute or convalescent COVID-19. The source material was peripheral blood. The chain has TRBV2 and TRBJ1-5; maybe TRBD1 (5 bases). The CDR3 nucleotides read TGTGCCAGCAGTGGCTCTCAGGGGCCCCAGCATTTT. This codes for CASSGSQGPQHF.